Detailed here is one T cell receptor beta chain. The antigen remains undetermined. The record originates from a study of radiotherapy plus CTLA-4 blockade in lung cancer. Overall study: 15% to 20% of patients responded objectively, and around 32% achieved disease control.

Germline V lookup: CDR1 LGHNA, CDR2 YSLEER. The CDR3 covers 17 residues. Trimming shortened V by 1 base and J by 4 bases, and 16 bases separated the two germline ends. Focal radiation with ipilimumab CTLA-4 blockade was given to patients with chemo-refractory metastatic non-small-cell lung cancer. Findings and limits, study-wide: After treatment with radiotherapy plus ipilimumab, TCR clones that came from the tumor expanded in blood.

TCRdb keeps only in-frame clones here, not all; method: immunoSEQ multiplex PCR. The sample has tens of thousands of clones; approximately 90% are singletons. The sequencing used peripheral blood, collected from a patient treated with radiotherapy plus ipilimumab. This clonotype originated in a human donor with non-small cell lung cancer whose response to radiotherapy plus ipilimumab could not be evaluated. This rearrangement joins TRBV4-3 to TRBJ1-4; a weak D match, TRBD1 (6 bases). The CDR3 region is CASSQVLDRPYNEKLFF. In nucleotides, the CDR3 is TGCGCCAGCAGCCAAGTGCTCGACAGGCCCTATAATGAAAAACTGTTTTTT.